The rows below give T cell receptor beta chains drawn from one sample of a study of cytomegalovirus exposure and HLA in healthy donors. TCRdb keeps only in-frame clones here, not all; method: immunoSEQ multiplex PCR. The sample includes about 120,000 clones, 8% to 10% of them seen just once. The source material was PBMCs. The receptors stem from a man aged 25 to 45 in good health and CMV-seronegative. The CDR3 runs from the conserved cysteine through the conserved F or W.

CDR3	J	V
CASSHQTGNEKLFF	TRBJ1-4	TRBV4-1
CASSVSQVLHEQYF	TRBJ2-7	TRBV9
CASSFGQGRNTEAFF	TRBJ1-1	TRBV19
CASSQAPPGQLETQYF	TRBJ2-5	TRBV4-1
CASTRGSGSYEQYF	TRBJ2-7	TRBV19
CASSPFSGQGAKNIQYF	TRBJ2-4	TRBV7-9
CASILQGATYEQYF	TRBJ2-7	TRBV5-6
CASTSGAPYEQYF	TRBJ2-7	TRBV6-5
CASSPARTGLDDEQYF	TRBJ2-7	TRBV18
CASSGRTGASWEKLFF	TRBJ1-4	TRBV6-1
CASSQVQGGSYEQYF	TRBJ2-7	TRBV4-1
CASSVAGAGGYEQYF	TRBJ2-7	TRBV9
CASSLGDSTRTQYF	TRBJ2-5	TRBV7-2
CASSQDFIEVQGVMNTEAFF	TRBJ1-1	TRBV14
CASSLESQNTEAFF	TRBJ1-1	TRBV5-1
CASSTGTGSYEQYF	TRBJ2-7	TRBV7-9
CASSAWTSGGAPDTQYF	TRBJ2-3	TRBV9
CASSVTGNTEAFF	TRBJ1-1	TRBV9
CASNPLSSYNEQFF	TRBJ2-1	TRBV28
CASTGQAWGEQYF	TRBJ2-7	TRBV2
CASSGTGVDEQFF	TRBJ2-1	TRBV5-6
CASSLASVGWTRGSTDTQYF	TRBJ2-3	TRBV7-7
CASSLREGSGGDTQYF	TRBJ2-3	TRBV9
CASSYLGTARYNEQFF	TRBJ2-1	TRBV6-5